The 29 T cell receptor beta chains listed next were all sequenced from one sample in a study of cytomegalovirus exposure and HLA in healthy donors (dated by TCRdb to the late 2010s). Library preparation was by the immunoSEQ multiplex PCR assay. The immuneACCESS repertoire file appears here via TCRdb, limited to in-frame rearrangements. These files lack a portion of the clones; in checked studies, under half of the deficit traces to unresolved V genes, and the cause of the others is not known. The sample profile shows approximately 240,000 clones; approximately 90% of them were found once. The top ten constitute 0.8% to 1.2% of the sample. Sequenced: PBMCs. All receptors derive from a young woman in good health and CMV-seronegative.

The V call is TRBV13, the J call TRBJ2-7, with TRBD1 as a possible D gene (5 bases). V gave up 4 bases and J gave up 0 bases, with 10 bases separating them. From germline, CDR1 is PRHDT and CDR2 FYEKMQ (reference sequence). The CDR3 spans 14 residues. CDR3 region: CASSWTISSYEQYF. CDR3 nucleotides: TGTGCCAGCAGCTGGACAATAAGCTCCTACGAGCAGTACTTC.

The rearrangement joins TRBV19 to TRBJ2-7; D might be TRBD2 (6 bases). This CDR3 has 14 amino acids. The germline gives CDR1 LNHDA, CDR2 SQIVND (reference sequence). The V end lost 7 bases, the J end lost 6 bases, and 19 bases lay between the germline ends. The CDR3 protein is CASKVAGGSREQYF. In DNA form, the CDR3 reads TGTGCCAGTAAGGTCGCCGGAGGGTCTCGCGAGCAGTACTTC. The complete variable domain, with remaining parts taken from reference TRBV19 and TRBJ2-7, reads DGGITQSPKYLFRKEGQNVTLSCEQNLNHDAMYWYRQDPGQGLRLIYYSQIVNDFQKGDIAEGYSVSREKKESFPLTVTSAQKNPTAFYLCASKVAGGSREQYFGPGTRLTVT.

This sequence joins TRBV9 and TRBJ2-7; 12 bases are a match to TRBD2. Germline CDR1 SGDLS, CDR2 YYNGEE. This CDR3 spans 16 amino acids. V shed 3 bases and J 0 bases; nucleotides not matched to a gene: 4. The chain's CDR3 is CASSGPGLAGSYEQYF. The CDR3 DNA is TGTGCCAGCAGCGGACCGGGACTAGCGGGCTCCTACGAGCAGTACTTC.

CDR3 residues: CASSLGEGNTEAFF. For the CDR3, the DNA is TGTGCCAGCAGCTTGGGAGAGGGGAACACTGAAGCTTTCTTT. V is TRBV5-4 and J is TRBJ1-1; D call uncertain. This CDR3 region has 14 residues. CDR1 SGHNT and CDR2 YYREEE come from the germline V gene (reference sequence). V was pared by 0 bases and J by 1 base, with 7 bases between.

This clone came up once. This sequence joins TRBV27 and TRBJ1-1; TRBD1 matches 7 bases. The V and J ends lost 1 base and 2 bases, in that order; junction bases with no gene match: 4. Germline CDR1 is MNHEY and CDR2 is SMNVEV (reference sequence). This CDR3 spans 15 amino acids. The CDR3 here is CASSLLGTENTEAFF. CDR3 in DNA: TGTGCCAGCAGTTTATTAGGGACAGAAAACACTGAAGCTTTCTTT.

The chain carries TRBV5-1 and TRBJ2-5; 9 bases are a match to TRBD2. The V gene's germline CDR1 is SGHRS and CDR2 YFSETQ. This CDR3 has 17 residues. Trimming cost V 5 bases and J 5 bases; bases outside gene matches: 16. The CDR3 DNA reads TGCGCCAGCAGAGGTATTAGCGGGAGTTTTGGTGAGGAGACCCAGTACTTC. It encodes CASRGISGSFGEETQYF.

The CDR3 loop reads CASSGSAGASYNEQFF. The CDR3 DNA reads as TGTGCCAGCAGCGGATCAGCGGGGGCCTCCTACAATGAGCAGTTCTTC. The chain is built from TRBV9 and TRBJ2-1; 8 bases match TRBD2. The CDR3 runs to 16 residues. The V gene end was trimmed by 3 bases and the J gene end by 0 bases; junction bases not matched to a gene: 5. In germline, CDR1 is SGDLS, CDR2 YYNGEE.

This clone was observed once. The V call is TRBV14, the J call TRBJ2-4, with 8 bases lining up with TRBD1. V shed 4 bases, J shed 1 base, and the junction held 9 bases outside the gene matches. This CDR3 spans 17 amino acids. Per the germline V gene, CDR1 is SGHDN and CDR2 is FVKESK. CDR3 coding DNA: TGTGCCAGCAGCCTCGGACAGGGCGTAGGGGCCAAAAACATTCAGTACTTC. This encodes CASSLGQGVGAKNIQYF.

This chain joins TRBV27 and TRBJ1-2, with D unresolved. CDR1 and CDR2 (germline): MNHEY, SMNVEV (reference sequence). The V end was cut by 4 bases, the J end by 4 bases, with 13 bases between. CDR3 length equals 14 residues. The CDR3 bases are TGTGCCAGCAGTTCATTGACAATGGGCTATGGCTACACCTTC. Amino acid sequence: CASSSLTMGYGYTF.

The chain couples TRBV2 to TRBJ1-3; maybe TRBD1 (6 bases). The germline CDR1 and CDR2 sequences are SNHLY and FYNNEI. V lost 8 bases, J lost 4 bases, and 12 bases lay in between. The CDR3 covers 13 residues. CDR3 residues: CASSTGVGNTIYF. In DNA form, the CDR3 reads TGTGCCAGCTCGACAGGCGTAGGAAACACCATATATTTT.

The chain uses TRBV6-5 and TRBJ1-1; D gene uncertain. From germline, CDR1 is MNHEY and CDR2 SVGAGI. The ends were cut back, 5 bases at V and 11 bases at J, with 3 bases in the middle. The CDR3 length is 8 residues. The CDR3 region has the DNA TGTGCCAGCAGTCAGGCTTTCTTT. This encodes CASSQAFF.

The chain has TRBV28 and TRBJ1-5, with 8 bases fitting TRBD1. J lost 2 bases, V lost 11 bases, and 8 bases had no gene match. The CDR3 loop spans 14 amino acids. Germline loops: CDR1 MDHEN, CDR2 SYDVKM. The CDR3 sequence: CAAGQGAGNQPQHF. The CDR3 DNA is TGTGCCGCTGGACAGGGCGCTGGCAATCAGCCCCAGCATTTT.

This clone was counted a single time. The V and J genes are TRBV5-1 and TRBJ2-1, with 10 nucleotides matching TRBD2. V gave up 0 bases and J gave up 0 bases; unmatched junction bases: 9. Germline V gene lookup returns CDR1 SGHRS and CDR2 YFSETQ. The CDR3 is 19 residues long. CDR3 sequence: CASSLGLAGGALSYNEQFF. CDR3 sequence (DNA): TGCGCCAGCAGCTTGGGCTTAGCGGGAGGAGCCCTCTCCTACAATGAGCAGTTCTTC.

The V gene is TRBV5-1, the J gene TRBJ1-6, with 8 bases identical to TRBD1. This CDR3 is 15 amino acids long. V lost 3 bases to trimming and J lost 4 bases; unmatched junction nucleotides: 3. Germline loops: CDR1 SGHRS, CDR2 YFSETQ. CDR3 sequence reads: CASSSQGAYNSPLHF. DNA for the CDR3: TGCGCCAGCAGCTCCCAGGGGGCGTATAATTCACCCCTCCACTTT. Looking up the rest from reference TRBV5-1 and TRBJ1-6 gives the full variable domain: KAGVTQTPRYLIKTRGQQVTLSCSPISGHRSVSWYQQTPGQGLQFLFEYFSETQRNKGNFPGRFSGRQFSNSRSEMNVSTLELGDSALYLCASSSQGAYNSPLHFGNGTRLTVT.

A few counts support this clone. The rearrangement joins TRBV25-1 to TRBJ1-6, with 7 nucleotides matching TRBD1. The ends lost 3 bases at V and 9 bases at J; junction bases unmatched: 2. This CDR3 has 13 residues. In germline, CDR1 is MGHDK, CDR2 SYGVNS. CDR3 DNA: TGTGCCAGCAGTGATCCAGGGGGTTCACCCCTCCACTTT. It translates to CASSDPGGSPLHF.

The gene calls are TRBV27 and TRBJ1-2; tentative D call: TRBD1 (6 bases). The CDR3 contains 15 residues. Germline values: CDR1 MNHEY, CDR2 SMNVEV (reference sequence). V lost 4 bases, J lost 4 bases, and 16 bases lay in between. The CDR3 DNA is TGTGCCAGCAGTTGGAGCGGGGGCGCCGGCTATGGCTACACCTTC. Protein: CASSWSGGAGYGYTF.

In its sample, this clone was seen a few times. The rearrangement links TRBV19 to TRBJ1-2; tentative D call: TRBD1 (5 bases). Germline V gene data show CDR1 as LNHDA and CDR2 as SQIVND (reference sequence). This CDR3 has 15 residues. The V and J ends lost 6 bases and 10 bases respectively, with 24 bases between them. The CDR3 bases are TGTGCCAGTAGCCCCCAGACAAGGGGTGTCAGCGACTACACCTTC. It is translated as CASSPQTRGVSDYTF. Filled out from reference TRBV19 and TRBJ1-2, the complete variable domain reads DGGITQSPKYLFRKEGQNVTLSCEQNLNHDAMYWYRQDPGQGLRLIYYSQIVNDFQKGDIAEGYSVSREKKESFPLTVTSAQKNPTAFYLCASSPQTRGVSDYTFGSGTRLTVV.

This clone was seen just once. V gene TRBV15 combines with J gene TRBJ2-3; a possible D gene is TRBD2 (6 bases). The V gene's germline CDR1 is LNHNV and CDR2 YYDKDF (reference sequence). V dropped 0 bases and J dropped 13 bases, with 11 bases sitting between them. This CDR3 has 12 residues. The CDR3 DNA sequence: TGTGCCACCAGCAGAGATACTAGCTCAGAGTATTTT. Its protein is CATSRDTSSEYF.

The chain combines TRBV4-1 with TRBJ2-5; 11 nucleotides agree with TRBD1. Germline V gives CDR1 MGHRA, CDR2 YSYEKL. The CDR3 loop spans 17 amino acids. V lost 0 bases and J lost 3; bases outside the gene matches: 6. This CDR3 is CASSQDGDRGWKETQYF. In DNA form, the CDR3 reads TGCGCCAGCAGCCAAGATGGGGACAGGGGGTGGAAAGAGACCCAGTACTTC.

This chain links TRBV7-3 with TRBJ2-3; 11 bases align to TRBD2. Looked up from germline, CDR1 is SGHTA and CDR2 is FQGTGA. V lost 5 bases and J lost 4; bases outside the gene matches: 5. CDR3 length equals 15 residues. The CDR3 region is CASSLLAGEPDTQYF. CDR3 in DNA: TGTGCCAGCAGCCTACTAGCGGGAGAACCAGATACGCAGTATTTT.

J is TRBJ2-1 and V is TRBV30; D gene unclear. Germline V gene lookup returns CDR1 GTSNPN and CDR2 SVGIG (reference sequence). The CDR3 extends over 9 amino acids. V shed 7 bases and J shed 12 bases, with 10 bases lying between them. The CDR3 sequence: CAFGRGQFF. The CDR3, as DNA: TGTGCCTTTGGGCGTGGGCAGTTCTTC.

The chain carries TRBV5-6 and TRBJ1-5, with 8 positions matching TRBD1. Germline CDR1 and CDR2: SGHDT and YYEEEE. The CDR3 is 15 amino acids. Trimming cost V 3 bases and J 7 bases; bases outside gene matches: 9. CDR3 sequence reads: CASSWWQGAGQPQHF. As DNA, the CDR3 is TGTGCCAGCAGCTGGTGGCAGGGGGCCGGACAGCCCCAGCATTTT.

The chain carries TRBV11-2 and TRBJ1-4, with 7 bases aligning to TRBD1. V was pared by 6 bases and J by 8 bases, with 6 bases of the junction left unmatched. The CDR3 has 13 amino acids. Germline values: CDR1 SGHAT, CDR2 FQNNGV. The DNA for the CDR3 is TGTGCCAGCAGACAGGGGTACGGGGAAAAACTGTTTTTT. It specifies CASRQGYGEKLFF.

The rearrangement links TRBV11-2 to TRBJ2-6; a weak D match, TRBD1 (6 bases). The CDR3 runs to 15 residues. The V gene lost 5 bases and the J gene lost 2 bases, with 10 bases spanning the gap. Germline values: CDR1 SGHAT, CDR2 FQNNGV. The CDR3 region is CASSPYRAGANVLTF. The CDR3 DNA is TGTGCCAGCAGCCCCTACAGGGCTGGGGCCAACGTCCTGACTTTC.

V and J are TRBV6-5 and TRBJ1-1; D may be TRBD1 (5 bases). CDR1 is MNHEY and CDR2 is SVGAGI in the germline V gene. The CDR3 sequence is 14 residues long. V was cut by 6 bases and J by 5 bases, with 16 bases left in between. CDR3 protein: CASRPGGGWTEAFF. As DNA, the CDR3 is TGTGCCAGCAGGCCCGGCGGGGGGTGGACTGAAGCTTTCTTT.

The V and J genes are TRBV11-2 and TRBJ2-7; possibly TRBD1 for D (5 bases). The germline V gene has CDR1 SGHAT and CDR2 FQNNGV. The CDR3 contains 16 residues. The V end was cut by 5 bases, the J end by 0 bases, with 17 bases between. CDR3 coding DNA: TGTGCCAGCAGCCCCAGACGGACATTCAGCTCCTACGAGCAGTACTTC. It encodes CASSPRRTFSSYEQYF. Together with reference TRBV11-2 and TRBJ2-7, the CDR3 gives the full variable domain: EAGVAQSPRYKIIEKRQSVAFWCNPISGHATLYWYQQILGQGPKLLIQFQNNGVVDDSQLPKDRFSAERLKGVDSTLKIQPAKLEDSAVYLCASSPRRTFSSYEQYFGPGTRLTVT.

This clone has just one count. The rearrangement uses TRBV5-1 and TRBJ2-6, with 7 positions matching TRBD1. CDR3 length: 17 residues. Per germline, CDR1 SGHRS and CDR2 YFSETQ. V shed 1 base, J shed 4 bases, and the junction held 8 bases outside the gene matches. DNA for the CDR3: TGCGCCAGCAGCTTGAATGTCAGGGGGACAGGGGCCAACGTCCTGACTTTC. It encodes CASSLNVRGTGANVLTF.

This sequence joins TRBV5-1 and TRBJ2-2; TRBD1 aligns across 7 bases. The CDR3 totals 15 residues. Germline trimming cut 3 bases from V and 6 bases from J; bases unmatched to any gene: 8. Germline assignment: CDR1 SGHRS and CDR2 YFSETQ. CDR3 loop: CASSWETGRAGELFF. DNA of the CDR3: TGCGCCAGCAGCTGGGAGACAGGGCGGGCCGGGGAGCTGTTTTTT.

The chain employs TRBV10-2 and TRBJ2-7; TRBD2 aligns across 7 bases. Trimming at V came to 5 bases and at J to 1 base, leaving 14 bases not matched to a gene. The CDR3 runs to 17 residues. Germline-derived CDR1 and CDR2 are WSHSY and SAAADI. The CDR3 here is CASSRGRNSGRSYEQYF. The CDR3 bases are TGCGCCAGCAGTCGGGGGAGAAATAGCGGGCGGTCCTACGAGCAGTACTTC.